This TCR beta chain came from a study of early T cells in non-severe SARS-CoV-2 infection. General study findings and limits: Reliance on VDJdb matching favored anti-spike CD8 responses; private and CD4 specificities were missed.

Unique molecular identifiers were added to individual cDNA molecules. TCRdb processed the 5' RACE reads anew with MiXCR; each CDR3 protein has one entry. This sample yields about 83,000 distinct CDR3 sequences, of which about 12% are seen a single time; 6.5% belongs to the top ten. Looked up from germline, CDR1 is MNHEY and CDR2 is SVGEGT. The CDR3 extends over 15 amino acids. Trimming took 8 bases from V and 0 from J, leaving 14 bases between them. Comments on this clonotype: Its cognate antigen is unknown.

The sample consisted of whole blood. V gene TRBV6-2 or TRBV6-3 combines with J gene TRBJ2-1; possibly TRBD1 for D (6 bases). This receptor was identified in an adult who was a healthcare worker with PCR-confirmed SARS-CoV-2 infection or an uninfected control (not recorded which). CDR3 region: CASEQGSSSYNEQFF. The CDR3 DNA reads TGTGCCAGCGAGCAGGGGTCGAGCTCCTACAATGAGCAGTTCTTC.